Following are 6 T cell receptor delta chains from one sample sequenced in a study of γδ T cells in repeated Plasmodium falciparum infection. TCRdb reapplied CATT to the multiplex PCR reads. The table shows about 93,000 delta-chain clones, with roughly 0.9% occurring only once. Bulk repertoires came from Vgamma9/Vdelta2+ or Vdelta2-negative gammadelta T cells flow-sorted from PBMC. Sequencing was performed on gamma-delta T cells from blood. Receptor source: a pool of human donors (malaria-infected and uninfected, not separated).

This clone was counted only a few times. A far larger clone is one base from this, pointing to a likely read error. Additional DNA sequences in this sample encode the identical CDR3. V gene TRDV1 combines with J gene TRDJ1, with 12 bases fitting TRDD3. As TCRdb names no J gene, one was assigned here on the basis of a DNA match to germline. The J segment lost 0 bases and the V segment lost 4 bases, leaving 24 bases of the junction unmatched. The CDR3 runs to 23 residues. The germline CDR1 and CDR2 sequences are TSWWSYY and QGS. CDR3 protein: CALGGGFLTLNWGIPGYTDKLIF. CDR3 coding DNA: TGTGCTCTTGGGGGGGGCTTCCTCACACTTAACTGGGGGATACCCGGGTACACCGATAAACTCATCTTT.

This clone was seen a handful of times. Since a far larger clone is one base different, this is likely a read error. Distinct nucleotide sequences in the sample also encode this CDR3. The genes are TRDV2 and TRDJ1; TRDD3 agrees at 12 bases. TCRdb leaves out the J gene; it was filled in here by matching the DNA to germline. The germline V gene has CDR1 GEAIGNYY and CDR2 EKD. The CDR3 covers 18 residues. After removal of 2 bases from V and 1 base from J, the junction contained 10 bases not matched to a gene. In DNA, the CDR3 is TGTGCCTGTGACAGCTTACTGGGGGATACAGAAATCACCGATAAACTCATCTTT. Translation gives CACDSLLGDTEITDKLIF.

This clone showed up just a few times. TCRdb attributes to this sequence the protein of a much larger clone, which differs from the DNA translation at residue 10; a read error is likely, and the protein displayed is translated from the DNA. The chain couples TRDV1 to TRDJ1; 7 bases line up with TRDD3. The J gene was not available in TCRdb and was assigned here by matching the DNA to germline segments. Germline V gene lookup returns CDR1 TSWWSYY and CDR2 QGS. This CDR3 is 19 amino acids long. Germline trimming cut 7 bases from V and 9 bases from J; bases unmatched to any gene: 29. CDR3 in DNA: TGTGCTCTTGTCCCGACCCCCTCAGAGAGGATACGCGAGATCCGGGAACTCATCTTT. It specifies CALVPTPSERIREIRELIF.

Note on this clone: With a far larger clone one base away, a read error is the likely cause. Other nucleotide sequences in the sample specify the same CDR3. CDR3 sequence reads: CALGELDGTLTVYTDKLIF. CDR3 nucleotides: TGCGCTCTTGGGGAACTGGACGGTACGTTAACTGTGTACACCGATAAACTCATCTTT. The genes are TRDV1 and TRDJ1, with D possibly TRDD3 on 5 matching bases. The J gene, not given by TCRdb, was assigned here from a germline match of the nucleotide sequence. Germline V gives CDR1 TSWWSYY, CDR2 QGS. CDR3 length: 19 residues.

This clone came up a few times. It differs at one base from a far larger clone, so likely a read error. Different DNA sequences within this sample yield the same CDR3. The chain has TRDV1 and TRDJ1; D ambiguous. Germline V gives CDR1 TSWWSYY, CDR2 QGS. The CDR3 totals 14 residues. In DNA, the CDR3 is TGTGCTCTTGGGGAACCTATTAGGTCCGATAACCTCATCTTT. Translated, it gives CALGEPIRSDNLIF.

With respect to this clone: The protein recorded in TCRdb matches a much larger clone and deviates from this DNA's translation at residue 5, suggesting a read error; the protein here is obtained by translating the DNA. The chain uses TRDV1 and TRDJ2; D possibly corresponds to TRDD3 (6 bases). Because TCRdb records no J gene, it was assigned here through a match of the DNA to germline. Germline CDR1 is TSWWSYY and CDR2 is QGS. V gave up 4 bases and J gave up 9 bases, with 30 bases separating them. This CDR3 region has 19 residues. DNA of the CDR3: TGTGCTCTTGGGGGACTGGGTCCGACCCCCTCGGGGATCGAACCACAACTCTTCTTT. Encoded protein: CALGGLGPTPSGIEPQLFF.